This TCR beta chain derives from a study of T cell responses to AZD1222 COVID-19 vaccine. Regarding this clone: Its antigen is unknown.

Per the germline V gene, CDR1 is SEHNR and CDR2 is FQNEAQ (reference sequence). With V trimmed by 0 bases and J by 6 bases, 7 bases remained unmatched. The CDR3 covers 15 residues. Sequenced by immunoSEQ multiplex PCR; TCRdb stores in-frame clones only, minus some. The profile shows 150,000 to 200,000 clones, roughly 94% of them singletons. Study conclusions and caveats: Reportedly, nearly half of unique spike TCRs recognized epitopes outside B.1.351/B.1.1.7 mutations. Baseline seropositives among AZD1222 recipients totaled only five to seven. Regions 160-218 and 743-854 held dominance among vaccine-associated CD4 TCRs, which spanned spike.

Second-dose intervals near 4 or 12 weeks were combined. Sequences were derived from peripheral blood, sampled 28 days after the second AZD1222 dose. The receptor's source is an adult who received the AZD1222 COVID-19 vaccine. V and J are TRBV7-9 and TRBJ1-2; 7 bases align to TRBD1. The CDR3, as DNA: TGTGCCAGCAGCTTAGCAGGGGGCGCAGGAAATGGCTACACCTTC. Its translation: CASSLAGGAGNGYTF.